This is a list of T cell receptor beta chains from one sample in a study of neurological immune-mediated disorders. From the 5' RACE reads, TCRdb called clonotypes with MiXCR, one entry per CDR3 protein. Of about 35,000 distinct CDR3 sequences detected, approximately 4.2% appear once; the ten largest clones hold 2.2%. Sequenced: PBMCs. The source is a man aged 25 to 40 with multiple sclerosis. Both conserved end residues are part of each CDR3. A D gene is named only where the DNA matches it firmly. Some rows have no size entry. The others give once, few or many, or a class for an expanded clone.

CDR3aa,CDR3nt,v_gene,j_gene,abundance,d_gene
CSARDARGARTNEKLFF,TGCAGTGCTAGAGATGCGAGGGGGGCTCGGACTAATGAAAAACTGTTTTTT,TRBV20-1,TRBJ1-4,.,.
CASSLAGVRETQYF,TGTGCCAGCAGCTTAGCTGGGGTCCGGGAGACCCAGTACTTC,TRBV11-3,TRBJ2-5,many,.
CASSELRNTGELFF,TGTGCCAGCAGTGAACTGAGAAACACCGGGGAGCTGTTTTTT,TRBV6-1,TRBJ2-2,many,.
CASRRALVNEQFF,TGTGCCAGCAGGAGGGCTTTGGTAAATGAGCAGTTCTTC,TRBV5-6,TRBJ2-1,many,.
CASSPPVLRPEAFF,TGTGCCAGCAGCCCCCCGGTTCTACGGCCTGAAGCTTTCTTT,TRBV9,TRBJ1-1,.,.
CASSLGGAGETQYF,TGTGCCAGCAGCTTAGGGGGGGCCGGAGAGACCCAGTACTTC,TRBV11-2,TRBJ2-5,.,.
CASSLYSGGVFSYEQYF,TGTGCCAGCAGTTTATATTCCGGGGGGGTATTCAGCTACGAGCAGTACTTC,TRBV12-3/TRBV12-4,TRBJ2-7,many,TRBD2
CASSDREHQPQNF,TGTGCCAGCAGTGACAGGGAGCATCAGCCCCAGAATTTT,TRBV7-6,TRBJ1-5,few,TRBD1
CASSRTDRGSEQFF,TGTGCCAGCAGCCGAACGGACAGGGGGTCTGAGCAGTTCTTC,TRBV12-3/TRBV12-4,TRBJ2-1,few,TRBD1
CASSLGGGQNYGYTF,TGCGCCAGCAGCTTGGGTGGGGGACAGAACTATGGCTACACCTTC,TRBV5-1,TRBJ1-2,many,TRBD1
CSASSVSTGNTIYF,TGCAGTGCTAGTTCAGTGTCTACGGGAAACACCATATATTTT,TRBV20-1,TRBJ1-3,many,.
CASSLDRGKGSPLHF,TGTGCCAGCAGCTTGGACAGGGGAAAGGGTTCACCCCTCCACTTT,TRBV7-8,TRBJ1-6,once,TRBD1
CASSDNTGNTEAFF,TGCGCCAGCAGCGATAATACAGGGAACACTGAAGCTTTCTTT,TRBV5-1,TRBJ1-1,many,.
CSEQLGLNNEQFF,TGCAGCGAACAGCTGGGACTTAACAATGAGCAGTTCTTC,TRBV29-1,TRBJ2-1,many,.
CSAGGGYTDTQYF,TGCAGTGCTGGGGGAGGGTACACAGATACGCAGTATTTT,TRBV20-1,TRBJ2-3,many,TRBD2
CAISESGAGLNNEQFF,TGTGCCATCAGTGAGTCGGGGGCAGGGTTAAACAATGAGCAGTTCTTC,TRBV10-3,TRBJ2-1,many,.
CASSSMGTLETQYF,TGCGCCAGCAGCTCGATGGGGACTTTAGAGACCCAGTACTTC,TRBV5-1,TRBJ2-5,.,.
CASSPPRADTYGYTF,TGTGCCAGCAGCCCCCCGAGGGCAGACACATATGGCTACACCTTC,TRBV5-6,TRBJ1-2,many,.
CASSREAEDYGYTF,TGTGCCAGCAGCCGAGAGGCGGAGGACTATGGCTACACCTTC,TRBV7-9,TRBJ1-2,few,.
CSAPGENTEAFF,TGCAGTGCTCCAGGAGAGAACACTGAAGCTTTCTTT,TRBV20-1,TRBJ1-1,many,.
CSASRGRGFGYTF,TGCAGTGCTAGTCGGGGCAGGGGATTCGGCTACACCTTC,TRBV20-1,TRBJ1-2,many,.
CASSSGEYAEAFF,TGCGCCAGCAGCTCGGGGGAATACGCTGAAGCTTTCTTT,TRBV5-1,TRBJ1-1,many,.
CASSLPGTGRLDYTF,TGTGCCAGCAGTCTCCCCGGGACAGGGCGATTGGACTACACCTTC,TRBV6-6,TRBJ1-2,few,TRBD1
CASSQEAGRRTEAFF,TGCGCCAGCAGCCAAGAGGCCGGGCGGCGGACTGAAGCTTTCTTT,TRBV4-1,TRBJ1-1,few,.
CASSPPLGTQYF,TGTGCCAGCAGCCCCCCCTTGGGTACGCAGTATTTT,TRBV7-2,TRBJ2-3,.,.
CASSSQGGRYGYTF,TGTGCCAGCAGTTCCCAGGGGGGGAGGTATGGCTACACCTTC,TRBV27,TRBJ1-2,many,TRBD1
CSVGQGVTYGYTF,TGCAGTGTTGGACAGGGAGTCACTTATGGCTACACCTTC,TRBV20-1,TRBJ1-2,many,TRBD1
CAIRKDIPSSTDTQYF,TGTGCCATCAGAAAGGACATCCCTAGTAGCACAGATACGCAGTATTTT,TRBV10-3,TRBJ2-3,many,.
CASSKTHSNEKLFF,TGTGCCAGTAGCAAGACTCACTCTAATGAAAAACTGTTTTTT,TRBV6-5,TRBJ1-4,many,.
CASSLDETQYF,TGCGCCAGCAGCTTGGACGAGACCCAGTACTTC,TRBV5-1,TRBJ2-5,many,.
CASSLYKYEQYF,TGTGCCAGCAGTTTGTACAAATACGAGCAGTACTTC,TRBV12-3/TRBV12-4,TRBJ2-7,many,.
CASMGLDNSPLHF,TGTGCCAGCATGGGGTTGGATAATTCACCCCTCCACTTT,TRBV12-3/TRBV12-4,TRBJ1-6,many,.
CSVTGTGVRNEQFF,TGCAGTGTCACAGGGACAGGGGTACGAAATGAGCAGTTCTTC,TRBV20-1,TRBJ2-1,medium-sized,TRBD1
CASSLGAGAPQETQYF,TGTGCCAGCAGCTTAGGAGCGGGGGCCCCTCAAGAGACCCAGTACTTC,TRBV7-6,TRBJ2-5,few,TRBD2
CAISQTSNEQFF,TGTGCCATCAGCCAGACTAGTAATGAGCAGTTCTTC,TRBV10-3,TRBJ2-1,many,.
CASSFYRGNSPLHF,TGTGCCAGCAGTTTTTACAGGGGGAATTCACCCCTCCACTTT,TRBV12-3/TRBV12-4,TRBJ1-6,many,TRBD1
CSARVEETEAFF,TGCAGTGCTAGAGTCGAAGAAACTGAAGCTTTCTTT,TRBV20-1,TRBJ1-1,many,.
CSASQGGYEQYF,TGCAGTGCTTCCCAGGGGGGCTACGAGCAGTACTTC,TRBV20-1,TRBJ2-7,many,.
CASSLWDTNNEQFF,TGTGCCAGCAGCTTGTGGGACACCAACAATGAGCAGTTCTTC,TRBV5-6,TRBJ2-1,many,.
CASSYSSYNEQFF,TGTGCCAGCAGTTACTCTAGCTACAATGAGCAGTTCTTC,TRBV6-5,TRBJ2-1,.,.
CSAAGGGVGGYEQYF,TGCAGTGCTGCAGGTGGGGGAGTAGGAGGCTACGAGCAGTACTTC,TRBV20-1,TRBJ2-7,many,.
CASSIQGLNQPQHF,TGTGCCAGCAGTATACAGGGGCTCAATCAGCCCCAGCATTTT,TRBV12-3/TRBV12-4,TRBJ1-5,many,TRBD1
CASSWLGGGETQYF,TGTGCCAGCAGCTGGCTGGGTGGCGGGGAGACCCAGTACTTC,TRBV11-3,TRBJ2-5,few,.